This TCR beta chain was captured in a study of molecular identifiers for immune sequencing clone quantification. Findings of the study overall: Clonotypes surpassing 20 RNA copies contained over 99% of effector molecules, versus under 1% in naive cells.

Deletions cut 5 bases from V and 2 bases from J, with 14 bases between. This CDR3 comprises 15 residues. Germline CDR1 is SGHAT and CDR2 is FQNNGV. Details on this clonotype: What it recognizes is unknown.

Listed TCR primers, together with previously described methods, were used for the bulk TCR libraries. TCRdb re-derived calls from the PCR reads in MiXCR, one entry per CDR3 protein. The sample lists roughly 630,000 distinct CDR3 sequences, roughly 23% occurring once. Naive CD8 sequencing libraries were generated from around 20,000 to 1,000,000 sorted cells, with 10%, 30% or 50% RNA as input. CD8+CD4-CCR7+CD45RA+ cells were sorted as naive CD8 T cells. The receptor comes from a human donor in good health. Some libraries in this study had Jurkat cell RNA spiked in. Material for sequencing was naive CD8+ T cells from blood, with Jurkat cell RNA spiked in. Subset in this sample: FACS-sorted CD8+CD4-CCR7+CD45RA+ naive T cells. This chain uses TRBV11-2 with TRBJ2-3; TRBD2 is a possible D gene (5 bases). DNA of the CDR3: TGTGCCAGCAGCACTAGGGTCGCCTTCACAGATACGCAGTATTTT. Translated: CASSTRVAFTDTQYF. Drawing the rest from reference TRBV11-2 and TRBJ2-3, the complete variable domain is EAGVAQSPRYKIIEKRQSVAFWCNPISGHATLYWYQQILGQGPKLLIQFQNNGVVDDSQLPKDRFSAERLKGVDSTLKIQPAKLEDSAVYLCASSTRVAFTDTQYFGPGTRLTVL.